This entry features one T cell receptor (beta chain) sequence. Authors' processing steps: Using reference gene primer amplification, nucleated cell counts were estimated. Profiling relied on immunoSEQ multiplex PCR, and the TCRdb table lists in-frame clones only, not all of them. The DNA was the basis for D and trimming; V, J and clone size are from that table. The sample includes tens of thousands of clones, over 80% seen only once; the top ten take less than 6%. The V and J ends lost 5 bases and 0 bases respectively, with 12 bases between them. The CDR3 runs 15 residues. Germline V gives CDR1 SGHNT, CDR2 YYREEE (reference sequence). The data stem from a study of blood T cell repertoires in COVID-19. At the level of the study: Both acute and convalescent COVID-19 samples were obtained from the United States, Italy and Spain. PBMCs, B-cell-depleted T cells, or T cells provided the cDNA or gDNA that made up the material.

The sequenced material came from peripheral blood. The receptor was isolated from a man aged 55 to 70 with active or convalescent COVID-19. V usage is TRBV5-4 and J usage is TRBJ2-1; a weak D match, TRBD2 (6 bases). The CDR3 region is CASRKAGFSYNEQFF. CDR3 bases: TGTGCCAGCAGAAAAGCGGGCTTCTCCTACAATGAGCAGTTCTTC.